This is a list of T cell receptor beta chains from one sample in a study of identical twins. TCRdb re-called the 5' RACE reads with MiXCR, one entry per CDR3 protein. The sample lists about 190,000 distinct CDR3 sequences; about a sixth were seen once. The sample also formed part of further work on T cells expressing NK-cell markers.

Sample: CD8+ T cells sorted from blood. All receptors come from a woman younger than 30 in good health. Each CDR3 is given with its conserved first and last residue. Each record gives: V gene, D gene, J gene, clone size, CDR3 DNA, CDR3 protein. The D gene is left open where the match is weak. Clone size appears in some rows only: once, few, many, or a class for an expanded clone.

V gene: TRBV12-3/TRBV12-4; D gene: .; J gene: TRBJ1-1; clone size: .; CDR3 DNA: TGTGCCAGCAACCTACTGACAGGCTACAACACTGAAGCTTTCTTT; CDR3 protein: CASNLLTGYNTEAFF
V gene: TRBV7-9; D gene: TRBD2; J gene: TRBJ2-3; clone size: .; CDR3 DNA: TGTGCCAGCAGCGTCGGACTAGCGGGAGACGCAGATACGCAGTATTTT; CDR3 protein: CASSVGLAGDADTQYF
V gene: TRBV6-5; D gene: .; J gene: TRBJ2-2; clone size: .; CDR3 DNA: TGTGCCAGCAGTTTCGGGACTGCGAACACCGGGGAGCCGTTTTTT; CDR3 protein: CASSFGTANTGEPFF
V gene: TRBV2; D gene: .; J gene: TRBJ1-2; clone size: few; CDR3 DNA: TGTGCCAGCAGTTCCTTTACCGAACTGCCCTATGGCTACACCTTC; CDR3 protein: CASSSFTELPYGYTF
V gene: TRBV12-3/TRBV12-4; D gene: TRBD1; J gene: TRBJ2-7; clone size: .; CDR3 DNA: TGTGCCAGCACCCTCCGGGACAGGGGCTACGAGCAGTACTTC; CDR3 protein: CASTLRDRGYEQYF
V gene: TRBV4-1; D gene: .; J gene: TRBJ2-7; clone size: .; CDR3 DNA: TGCGCCAGCAGCCCTAGGTGGAAGCCTGGAGAGCAGTACTTC; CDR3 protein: CASSPRWKPGEQYF
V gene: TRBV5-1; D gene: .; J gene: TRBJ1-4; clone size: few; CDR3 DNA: TGCGCCAGCAGCTTGGACTCCCCGGCACCCGTTAATGAAAAACTGTTTTTT; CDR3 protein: CASSLDSPAPVNEKLFF
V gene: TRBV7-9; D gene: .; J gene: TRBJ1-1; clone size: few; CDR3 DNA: TGTGCCAGCAGCTTGTGGACTCAGAACACTGAAGCTTTCTTT; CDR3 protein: CASSLWTQNTEAFF
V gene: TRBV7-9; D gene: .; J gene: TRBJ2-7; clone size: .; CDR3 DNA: TGTGCCAGCAGCCCCAAGGACCGGGATGAGCAGTACTTC; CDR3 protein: CASSPKDRDEQYF
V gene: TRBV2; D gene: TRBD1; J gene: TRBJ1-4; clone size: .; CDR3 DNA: TGTGCCAGCAGTCCGTCCCGGGACAGGGGCGAAAAACTGTTTTTT; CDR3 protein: CASSPSRDRGEKLFF
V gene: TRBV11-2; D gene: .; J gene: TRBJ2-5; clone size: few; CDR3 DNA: TGTGCCAGCAGCTTAATCGAGACCCAGTACTTC; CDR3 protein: CASSLIETQYF
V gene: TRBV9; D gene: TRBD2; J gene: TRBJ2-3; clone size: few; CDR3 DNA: TGTGCCAGCAGCTCTCCCGGGACTAGCGGGGGCACAGATACGCAGTATTTT; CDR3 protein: CASSSPGTSGGTDTQYF
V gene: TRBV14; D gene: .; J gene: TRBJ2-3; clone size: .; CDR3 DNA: TGTGCCAGCAGCCAATTCGGACAGCGTCAAGATACGCAGTATTTT; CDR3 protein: CASSQFGQRQDTQYF
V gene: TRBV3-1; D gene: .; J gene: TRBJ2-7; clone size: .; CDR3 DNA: TGTGCCAGCAGCCAAGAAGTTGGGGTCTCCTACGAGCAGTACTTC; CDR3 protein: CASSQEVGVSYEQYF
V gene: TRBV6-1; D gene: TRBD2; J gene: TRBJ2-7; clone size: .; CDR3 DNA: TGTGCCGCATCCCTAGCGGGAGGGACCGAGCAGTACTTC; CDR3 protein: CAASLAGGTEQYF
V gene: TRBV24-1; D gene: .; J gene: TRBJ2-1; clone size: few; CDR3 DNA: TGTGCCACCAGTGGGGGCGCCTCTGGCGATGAGCAGTTCTTC; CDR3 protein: CATSGGASGDEQFF
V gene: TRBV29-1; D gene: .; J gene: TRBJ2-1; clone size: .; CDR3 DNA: TGCAGCGTTGAGAGGGGTTTTCGGGGAACGCACGGGGGCAGGGCGTATGAGCAGTTCTTC; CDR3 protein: CSVERGFRGTHGGRAYEQFF
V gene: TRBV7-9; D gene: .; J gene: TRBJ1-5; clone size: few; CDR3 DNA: TGTGCCAGCACCACAGGAAGCAATCAGCCCCAGCATTTT; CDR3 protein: CASTTGSNQPQHF
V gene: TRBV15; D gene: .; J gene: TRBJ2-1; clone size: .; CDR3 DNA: TGTGCCACCAGCAGTTTTGGTTTCGACAATGAGCAGTTCTTC; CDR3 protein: CATSSFGFDNEQFF
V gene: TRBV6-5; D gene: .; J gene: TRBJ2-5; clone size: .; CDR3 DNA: TGTGCCAGCAGTTACGGCCCAAAGGGGGAGACCCAGTACTTC; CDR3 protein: CASSYGPKGETQYF
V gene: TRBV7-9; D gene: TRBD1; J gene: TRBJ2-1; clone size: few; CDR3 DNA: TGTGCCAGTAACCCGGGACAGGGAGTAGATGAGCAGTTCTTC; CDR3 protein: CASNPGQGVDEQFF
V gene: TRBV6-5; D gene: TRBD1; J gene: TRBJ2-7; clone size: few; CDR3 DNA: TGTGCCAGCAGTTATTACAGGGGGTCCCACGAGCAGTACTTC; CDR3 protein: CASSYYRGSHEQYF
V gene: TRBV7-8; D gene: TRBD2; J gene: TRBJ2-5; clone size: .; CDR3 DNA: TGTGCCAGCAGGTGGCGGGGGGGAGAGACCCAGTACTTC; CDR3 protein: CASRWRGGETQYF
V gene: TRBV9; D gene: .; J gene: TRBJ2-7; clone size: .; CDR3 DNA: TGTGCCAGCAGCGTAGGGCTAGCCACCTACGAGCAGTACTTC; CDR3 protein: CASSVGLATYEQYF
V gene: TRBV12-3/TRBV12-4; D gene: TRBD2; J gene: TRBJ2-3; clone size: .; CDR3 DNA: TGTGCCAGCAGCTCCTTTGGGGCGGGGGGTACGCAGTATTTT; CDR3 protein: CASSSFGAGGTQYF
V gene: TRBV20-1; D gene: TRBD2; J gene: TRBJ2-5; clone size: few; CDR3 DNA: TGCAGTGGTACGGGGGGACTAGAGGAGACCCAGTACTTC; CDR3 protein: CSGTGGLEETQYF
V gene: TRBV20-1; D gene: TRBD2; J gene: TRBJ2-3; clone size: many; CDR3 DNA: TGCAGTGCTAGCCCCCTAGCGGACAACACAGATACGCAGTATTTT; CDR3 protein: CSASPLADNTDTQYF
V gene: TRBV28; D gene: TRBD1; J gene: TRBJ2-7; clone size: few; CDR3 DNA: TGTGCCAGCAGTTCGGGGACAGGGGGTCTACACGAGCAGTACTTC; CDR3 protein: CASSSGTGGLHEQYF